The next 17 T cell receptor beta chains were all read from a single sample in a study of T cell repertoires in cytomegalovirus infection. MiXCR was run by TCRdb on the reads, yielding one entry per CDR3 protein. The table lists roughly 500,000 distinct CDR3 sequences, about 15% of them singletons. What was sequenced was CD8+ T cells from PBMCs. These TCRs come from a human donor in good health (CMV status not recorded). Some clones in this sample may be carry-over from other donors' samples.

This clonotype was counted ten times or more. The V gene is TRBV7-9, the J gene TRBJ1-1, with 7 bases matching TRBD1. The CDR3 runs 14 residues. Germline loops: CDR1 SEHNR, CDR2 FQNEAQ (reference sequence). V was pared by 5 bases and J by 4 bases, with 7 bases of the junction left unmatched. CDR3 bases: TGTGCCAGCAGCCGGCCGACAGGGAGCACTGAAGCTTTCTTT. As protein: CASSRPTGSTEAFF.

This clonotype was observed a handful of times. This chain uses TRBV2 with TRBJ2-5, with 10 nucleotides matching TRBD2. This CDR3 is built from 16 residues. J gave up 2 bases and V 7 bases, and 10 bases lay outside the gene matches. CDR1 SNHLY and CDR2 FYNNEI come from the germline V gene. CDR3 DNA: TGTGCCAGCATACTGAGAGCGGGAGGGCCTCAAGAGACCCAGTACTTC. Its protein is CASILRAGGPQETQYF.

This clonotype has ten or more counts. The chain employs TRBV2 and TRBJ2-3; no reliable D call. The CDR3 has 10 amino acids. V was trimmed by 6 bases and J by 6 bases, leaving 4 bases between them. Germline CDR1 SNHLY, CDR2 FYNNEI. The DNA of the CDR3 is TGTGCCAGCAGAGGGGATACGCAGTATTTT. As protein: CASRGDTQYF.

This clonotype has at least ten counts. The chain recombines TRBV7-6 with TRBJ2-1; 7 positions match TRBD1. The CDR3 has 12 residues. Trimming took 4 bases from V and 10 from J; bases not matched to a gene: 4. Germline CDR1 SGHVS, CDR2 FNYEAQ. CDR3 protein: CASSSRQGEQFF. DNA of the CDR3: TGTGCCAGCAGCTCTAGACAGGGAGAGCAGTTCTTC. The variable domain in full, completed from reference TRBV7-6 and TRBJ2-1, reads GAGVSQSPRYKVTKRGQDVALRCDPISGHVSLYWYRQALGQGPEFLTYFNYEAQQDKSGLPNDRFSAERPEGSISTLTIQRTEQRDSAMYRCASSSRQGEQFFGPGTRLTVL.

This clonotype was seen once. Germline and junction disagree at one end, which may indicate a read error. This chain uses TRBV7-2 with TRBJ2-1, with 14 bases aligning to TRBD2. Germline V gives CDR1 SGHTA, CDR2 FQGNSA. This CDR3 is built from 15 residues. This chain's CDR3 is CASSLDGLAGGDQIF. The CDR3 nucleotides read TGTGCCAGCAGCTTAGACGGACTAGCGGGAGGTGATCAGATCTTC.

This clonotype was counted a few times. V gene TRBV28 combines with J gene TRBJ2-7; no clear D. Germline-derived CDR1 and CDR2 are MDHEN and SYDVKM. The CDR3 is 13 residues long. V lost 6 bases, J lost 4 bases, and 13 bases lay in between. The CDR3 reads CASRHLTGYEQYF. The CDR3 coding sequence is TGTGCCAGCAGGCACTTGACTGGGTACGAGCAGTACTTC. The full variable domain, in which reference TRBV28 and TRBJ2-7 provide the parts outside the CDR3, is DVKVTQSSRYLVKRTGEKVFLECVQDMDHENMFWYRQDPGLGLRLIYFSYDVKMKEKGDIPEGYSVSREKKERFSLILESASTNQTSMYLCASRHLTGYEQYFGPGTRLTVT.

The chain has TRBV19 and TRBJ2-2, with unresolved D. V shed 5 bases and J shed 0 bases, with 13 bases lying between them. There are 16 residues in the CDR3. Germline V gene lookup returns CDR1 LNHDA and CDR2 SQIVND (reference sequence). CDR3 DNA: TGTGCCAGTAGTCATTTTGGAACGCCGAACACCGGGGAGCTGTTTTTT. Protein product: CASSHFGTPNTGELFF.

This clonotype was recorded many times. The CDR3 sequence is CASSLKTLMYNEQFF. DNA for the CDR3: TGTGCCAGCAGCTTAAAGACGTTGATGTACAATGAGCAGTTCTTC. V gene TRBV7-9 combines with J gene TRBJ2-1; D uncertain. The V gene lost 2 bases and the J gene lost 4 bases, with 12 bases spanning the gap. The germline V gene encodes CDR1 SEHNR and CDR2 FQNEAQ (reference sequence). The CDR3 runs to 15 residues.

This clonotype was counted ten times or more. The chain couples TRBV7-9 to TRBJ2-7; D may correspond to TRBD1 or TRBD2 (5 bases each). The CDR3 sequence is 15 residues long. Germline V gene sequence: CDR1 SEHNR, CDR2 FQNEAQ (reference sequence). V was shortened by 5 bases and J by 5 bases, with 19 bases between the two germline ends. The DNA of the CDR3 is TGTGCCAGCAGCCCTCCGGGGCTAGCACGTGACGAGCAGTACTTC. Encoded protein: CASSPPGLARDEQYF.

Ten or more counts support this clonotype. V and J are TRBV7-9 and TRBJ2-3; D uncertain. CDR3 length: 14 residues. Germline V lookup: CDR1 SEHNR, CDR2 FQNEAQ (reference sequence). V was cut by 2 bases and J by 1 base, with 7 bases left in between. For the CDR3, the DNA is TGTGCCAGCAGCTTATCCAGAGGCACAGATACGCAGTATTTT. Translation: CASSLSRGTDTQYF. Using reference TRBV7-9 and TRBJ2-3 for the parts outside the CDR3, the full variable domain is DTGVSQNPRHKITKRGQNVTFRCDPISEHNRLYWYRQTLGQGPEFLTYFQNEAQLEKSRLLSDRFSAERPKGSFSTLEIQRTEQGDSAMYLCASSLSRGTDTQYFGPGTRLTVL.

This clonotype was seen many times. The chain is built from TRBV29-1 and TRBJ2-7; 8 nucleotides line up with TRBD2. The germline CDR1 and CDR2 sequences are SQVTM and ANQGSEA. The CDR3 totals 16 residues. Germline trimming cut 0 bases from V and 3 bases from J; bases unmatched to any gene: 10. CDR3 amino acids: CSVEDLAPAGVYEQYF. In DNA, the CDR3 is TGCAGCGTTGAAGATCTCGCCCCAGCGGGAGTCTACGAGCAGTACTTC.

This clonotype was counted a few times. This chain links TRBV20-1 with TRBJ2-2, with TRBD1 matching over 10 bases. The CDR3 is 15 amino acids. The J segment lost 3 bases and the V segment lost 1 base, leaving 2 bases of the junction unmatched. Germline CDR1 reads DFQATT; CDR2 reads SNEGSKA (reference sequence). CDR3 region: CSARGTGGDTGELFF. The CDR3, as DNA: TGCAGTGCTAGAGGGACAGGGGGGGACACCGGGGAGCTGTTTTTT.

This clonotype was recorded many times. Germline is not matched at one junction end, which may reflect a read error. The V and J genes are TRBV5-1 and TRBJ1-2; perhaps TRBD1 as D (5 bases). Germline assignment: CDR1 SGHRS and CDR2 YFSETQ. This CDR3 is 12 amino acids long. CDR3 region: CASSLDSYGYTF. CDR3 coding DNA: TGTGCCAGCAGCTTAGACAGCTATGGCTACACCTTC. The full variable domain, in which reference TRBV5-1 and TRBJ1-2 provide the parts outside the CDR3, is KAGVTQTPRYLIKTRGQQVTLSCSPISGHRSVSWYQQTPGQGLQFLFEYFSETQRNKGNFPGRFSGRQFSNSRSEMNVSTLELGDSALYLCASSLDSYGYTFGSGTRLTVV.

This clonotype was observed many times. The chain carries TRBV27 and TRBJ2-7; the match to TRBD2 covers 7 bases. The CDR3 totals 16 residues. The germline V gene encodes CDR1 MNHEY and CDR2 SMNVEV (reference sequence). J was trimmed by 2 bases and V by 1 base; bases with no gene match: 8. CDR3: CASSLYWTRKAYEQYF. The CDR3 DNA sequence: TGTGCCAGCAGTTTATATTGGACTAGGAAGGCCTACGAGCAGTACTTC.

This clonotype was recorded at least ten times. The gene calls are TRBV12-3 or TRBV12-4 and TRBJ2-1; 9 nucleotides agree with TRBD1. The ends lost 5 bases at V and 7 bases at J; junction bases unmatched: 12. The CDR3 length is 16 residues. The CDR3 DNA reads as TGTGCCAGCAGTACAACCCGGGACAGGGTAGCGAATGAGCAGTTCTTC. Encoded protein: CASSTTRDRVANEQFF.

This clonotype was recorded a few times. The V and J genes are TRBV7-9 and TRBJ2-7; 8 nucleotides align to TRBD1. Losses at the gene ends were 5 bases for V and 0 bases for J; bases not matched to a gene: 9. The CDR3 runs to 16 residues. In germline, CDR1 is SEHNR, CDR2 FQNEAQ (reference sequence). The CDR3, as DNA: TGTGCCAGCAGCCCCCCTCAGGGGGCCCTCTCCTACGAGCAGTACTTC. This sequence encodes CASSPPQGALSYEQYF.

The chain employs TRBV3-1 and TRBJ1-2; TRBD1 might be the D (6 bases). Germline CDR1 reads LGHDT; CDR2 reads YNNKEL (reference sequence). The CDR3 totals 14 residues. Between the trimmed V and J ends, which lost 3 bases and 6 bases, there was a span of 14 bases. CDR3 amino acids: CASSQFAGADGYTF. In DNA form, the CDR3 reads TGTGCCAGCAGCCAGTTTGCGGGGGCAGATGGCTACACCTTC. Full variable domain (rest looked up from reference TRBV3-1 and TRBJ1-2): DTAVSQTPKYLVTQMGNDKSIKCEQNLGHDTMYWYKQDSKKFLKIMFSYNNKELIINETVPNRFSPKSPDKAHLNLHINSLELGDSAVYFCASSQFAGADGYTFGSGTRLTVV.